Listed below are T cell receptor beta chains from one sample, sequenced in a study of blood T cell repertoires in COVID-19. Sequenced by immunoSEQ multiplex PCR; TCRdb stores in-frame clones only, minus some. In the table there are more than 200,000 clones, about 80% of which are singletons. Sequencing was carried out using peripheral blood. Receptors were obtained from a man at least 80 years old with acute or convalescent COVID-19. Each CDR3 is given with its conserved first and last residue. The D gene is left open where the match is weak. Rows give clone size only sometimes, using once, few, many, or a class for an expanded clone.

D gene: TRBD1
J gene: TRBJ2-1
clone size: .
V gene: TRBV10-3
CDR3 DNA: TGTGCCACACGACCGGGACAGGAGAATGAGCAGTTCTTC
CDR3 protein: CATRPGQENEQFF

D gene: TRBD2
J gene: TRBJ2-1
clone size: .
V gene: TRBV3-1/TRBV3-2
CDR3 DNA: TGTGCCAGCAGCTCTGGACTAGCCGTTGTAGTAGGTGAGCAGTTCTTC
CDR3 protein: CASSSGLAVVVGEQFF

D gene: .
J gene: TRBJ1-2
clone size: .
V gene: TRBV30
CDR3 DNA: TGTGCCTGGAACGAGGACAGCAGGGTGTACTATGGCTACACCTTC
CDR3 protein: CAWNEDSRVYYGYTF

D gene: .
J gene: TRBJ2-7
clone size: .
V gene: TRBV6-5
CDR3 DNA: TGTGCCAGCAGTTGGGAATACAGGAGTGGTCCCTACGAGCAGTACTTC
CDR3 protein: CASSWEYRSGPYEQYF

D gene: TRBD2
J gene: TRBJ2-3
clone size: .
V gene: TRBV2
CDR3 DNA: TGTGCCAGCAACCGGGGGGGCCGCACAGATACGCAGTATTTT
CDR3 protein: CASNRGGRTDTQYF

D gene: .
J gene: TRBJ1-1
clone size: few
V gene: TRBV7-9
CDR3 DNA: TGTGCCAGCAGCTTGGGAGGCAGGGACACTGAAGCTTTCTTT
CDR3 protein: CASSLGGRDTEAFF

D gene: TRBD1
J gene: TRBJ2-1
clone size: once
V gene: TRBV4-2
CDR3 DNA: TGTGCCAGCAGCCGATCCGACAGGGGGCTATTCTTTGAGCAGTTCTTC
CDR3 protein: CASSRSDRGLFFEQFF

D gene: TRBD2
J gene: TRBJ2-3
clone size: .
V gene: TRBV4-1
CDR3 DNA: TGCGCCAGCAGCCAAGTCCCGGGACTAGAGGCAGATACGCAGTATTTT
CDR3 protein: CASSQVPGLEADTQYF

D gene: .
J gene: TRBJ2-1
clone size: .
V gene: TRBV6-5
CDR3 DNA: TGTGCCAGCAGTTACTCATCGGACAGACCCTACAATGAGCAGTTCTTC
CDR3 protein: CASSYSSDRPYNEQFF

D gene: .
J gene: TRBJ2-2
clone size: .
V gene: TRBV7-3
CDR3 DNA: TGTGCCAGCAGCTTAATTCCTGTTAACACCGGGGAGCTGTTTTTT
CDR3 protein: CASSLIPVNTGELFF